This T cell receptor beta chain was sequenced in a study of T cells in Graves' hyperthyroidism and ophthalmopathy. The wider study: Peripheral blood was secured at the point of initial diagnosis, before any treatment.

This clonotype occurred many times. Patients aged 18 to 65 had newly diagnosed hyperthyroidism lasting under 2 months. Diagnoses were made from clinical symptoms, serum measures (thyroxine and TRAb), thyroid ultrasound and orbital computed tomography. This sample holds PBMCs from roughly 10 ml fresh peripheral blood. Germline CDR1 reads SGHTA; CDR2 reads FQGNSA. CDR3 length: 13 amino acids. V dropped 5 bases and J dropped 9 bases, with 17 bases sitting between them. The TCR beta CDR3 regions underwent amplification using RNA transcripts as the source. Initially, a first-round RT-PCR of the TCR CDR3 employed the HTBI primer set. TCRdb re-derived calls from the multiplex PCR reads in MiXCR, one entry per CDR3 protein. The sample comprises around 190,000 distinct CDR3 sequences, 17% of which are singletons, and 40% to 65% rests with the top ten.

The chain couples TRBV7-2 to TRBJ2-7; perhaps D is TRBD1 or TRBD2 (7 bases each). This receptor was identified in a woman between 50 and 59 years old with Graves' hyperthyroidism. The sample taken for sequencing was blood. The CDR3 region is CASSLQGRGGQYF. The CDR3 DNA follows: TGTGCCAGCAGCCTACAGGGGAGGGGTGGGCAGTACTTC.